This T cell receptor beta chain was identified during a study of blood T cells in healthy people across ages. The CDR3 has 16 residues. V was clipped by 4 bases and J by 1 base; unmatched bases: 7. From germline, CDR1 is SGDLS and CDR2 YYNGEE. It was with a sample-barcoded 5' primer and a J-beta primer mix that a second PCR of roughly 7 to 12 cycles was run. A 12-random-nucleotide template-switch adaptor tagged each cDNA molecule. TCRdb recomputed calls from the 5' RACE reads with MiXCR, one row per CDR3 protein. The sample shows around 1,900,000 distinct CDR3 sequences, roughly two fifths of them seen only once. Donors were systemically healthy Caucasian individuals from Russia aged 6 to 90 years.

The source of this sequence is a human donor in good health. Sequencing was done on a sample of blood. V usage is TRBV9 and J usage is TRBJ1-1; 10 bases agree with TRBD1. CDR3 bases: TGTGCCAGCAGCCGACGCGGGGACAGGGGGAACACTGAAGCTTTCTTT. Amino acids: CASSRRGDRGNTEAFF.